The present entry profiles one T cell receptor (beta chain) with its context. Its antigen is not known. Naive-designated CD8 cells lacked CD45RO, were positively enriched for CCR7, and omitted terminally differentiated effector memory CD45RA+ cells. The germline CDR1 and CDR2 sequences are SGDLS and YYNGEE. Trimming took 3 bases from V and 3 from J, leaving 18 bases between them. The CDR3 covers 16 residues. The entry originates in a study of shared clonotypes between healthy human individuals. On the study more broadly: Three plates each covered CD4 naive and memory; CD8 naive two, CD8 memory one. Study-wide results and caveats: Approximately 5% was the fraction of naive CD4 clonotypes found shared across a few donors.

Each subset's genomic DNA was split evenly across several immunoSEQ plates. Some clones are missing from TCRdb's copy, which holds only in-frame ones; the method was immunoSEQ multiplex PCR. The sample has more than 2 million clones; about 95% are singletons. The sequenced sample consisted of naive CD8+ T cells sorted from blood. The chain has TRBV9 and TRBJ1-2; D is ambiguous. The clonotype was recovered from a man younger than 35 in good health. CDR3 nucleotide sequence: TGTGCCAGCAGCGCCCCAGCGGACGGGTGGGACTATGGCTACACCTTC. Protein product: CASSAPADGWDYGYTF.